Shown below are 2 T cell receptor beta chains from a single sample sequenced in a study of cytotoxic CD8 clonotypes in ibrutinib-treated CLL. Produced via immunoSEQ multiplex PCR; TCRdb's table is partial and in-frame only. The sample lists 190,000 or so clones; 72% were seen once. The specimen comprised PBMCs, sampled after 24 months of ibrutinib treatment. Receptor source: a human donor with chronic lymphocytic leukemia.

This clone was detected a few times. DNA of the CDR3: TGTGCCAGCATTGCCGGGACAGAGAACACCGGGGAGCTGTTTTTT. It encodes CASIAGTENTGELFF. V gene TRBV6-6 combines with J gene TRBJ2-2, with 7 positions matching TRBD1. The CDR3 length is 15 residues. Germline CDR1 is MNHNY and CDR2 is SVGAGI (reference sequence). After removal of 7 bases from V and 1 base from J, the junction contained 6 bases not matched to a gene.

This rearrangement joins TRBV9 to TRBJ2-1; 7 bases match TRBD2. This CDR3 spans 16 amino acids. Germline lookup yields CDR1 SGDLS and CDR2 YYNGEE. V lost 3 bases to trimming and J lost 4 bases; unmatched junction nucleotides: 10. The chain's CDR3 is CASSDLASGIYNEQFF. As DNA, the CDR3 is TGTGCCAGCAGCGATTTAGCCAGCGGGATTTACAATGAGCAGTTCTTC.